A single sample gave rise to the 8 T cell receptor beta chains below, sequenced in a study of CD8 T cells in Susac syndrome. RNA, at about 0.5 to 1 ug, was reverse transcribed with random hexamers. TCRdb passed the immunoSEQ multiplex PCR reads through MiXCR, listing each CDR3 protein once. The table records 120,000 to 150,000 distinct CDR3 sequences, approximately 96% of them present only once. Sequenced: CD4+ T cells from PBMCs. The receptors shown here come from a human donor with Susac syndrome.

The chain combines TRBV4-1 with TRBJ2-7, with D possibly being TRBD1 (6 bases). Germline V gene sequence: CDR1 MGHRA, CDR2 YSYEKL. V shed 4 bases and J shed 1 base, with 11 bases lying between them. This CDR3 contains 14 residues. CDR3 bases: TGCGCCAGCAGCCCCTTGGGACAATCCTACGAGCAGTACTTC. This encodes CASSPLGQSYEQYF.

CDR3 sequence: CSAPGQGTSEQYF. CDR3 DNA sequence: TGCAGTGCTCCGGGACAGGGAACATCCGAGCAGTACTTC. The chain carries TRBV20-1 and TRBJ2-7, with 9 bases aligning to TRBD1. The CDR3 extends over 13 amino acids. Germline V lookup: CDR1 DFQATT, CDR2 SNEGSKA (reference sequence). Trimming removed 5 bases from V and 6 bases from J; junction bases left unmatched: 8.

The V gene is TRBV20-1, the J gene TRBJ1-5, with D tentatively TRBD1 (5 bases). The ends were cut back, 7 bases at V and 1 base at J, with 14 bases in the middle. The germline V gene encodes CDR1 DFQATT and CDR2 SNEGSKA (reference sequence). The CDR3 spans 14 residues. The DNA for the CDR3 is TGCAGTGGGAGAGAGGGGCGAAGCAATCAGCCCCAGCATTTT. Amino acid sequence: CSGREGRSNQPQHF.

CDR3 DNA: TGCAGTGGGCGGGGGGGTCTTCGTAGCACAGATACGCAGTATTTT. The encoded protein is CSGRGGLRSTDTQYF. This rearrangement joins TRBV20-1 to TRBJ2-3, with 9 bases lining up with TRBD2. The trim removed 7 bases at V and 0 bases at J, leaving 8 bases unmatched. Germline CDR1 is DFQATT and CDR2 is SNEGSKA (reference sequence). The CDR3 extends over 15 amino acids.

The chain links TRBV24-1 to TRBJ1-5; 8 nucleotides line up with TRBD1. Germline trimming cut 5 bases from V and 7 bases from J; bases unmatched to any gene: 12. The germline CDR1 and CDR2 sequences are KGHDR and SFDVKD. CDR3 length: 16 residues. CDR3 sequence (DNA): TGTGCCACCAGTGTTTACGGGACAGGCAATGTACAGCCCCAGCATTTT. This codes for CATSVYGTGNVQPQHF.

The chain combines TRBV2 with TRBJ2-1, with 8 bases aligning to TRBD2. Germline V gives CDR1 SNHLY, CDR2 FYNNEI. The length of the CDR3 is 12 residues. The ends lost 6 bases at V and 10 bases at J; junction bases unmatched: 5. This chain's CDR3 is CASRVLAGEQFF. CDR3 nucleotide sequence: TGTGCCAGCAGGGTCCTAGCGGGCGAGCAGTTCTTC.

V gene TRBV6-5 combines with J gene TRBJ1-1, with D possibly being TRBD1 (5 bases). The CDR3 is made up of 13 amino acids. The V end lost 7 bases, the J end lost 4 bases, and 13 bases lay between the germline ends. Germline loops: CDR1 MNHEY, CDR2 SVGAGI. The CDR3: CASNYQGSTEAFF. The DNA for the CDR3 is TGTGCCAGCAACTACCAGGGTAGCACTGAAGCTTTCTTT.

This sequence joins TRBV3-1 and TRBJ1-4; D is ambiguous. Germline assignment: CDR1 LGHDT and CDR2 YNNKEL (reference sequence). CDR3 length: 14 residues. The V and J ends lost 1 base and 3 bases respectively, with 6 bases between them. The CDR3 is CASSQVWANEKLFF. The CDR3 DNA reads TGTGCCAGCAGCCAAGTGTGGGCTAATGAAAAACTGTTTTTT.